Below are 21 T cell receptor beta chains sequenced from a single sample in a study of Tregs in tolerant kidney transplant recipients. Recipients received nonmyeloablative bone marrow transplants from related graft donors, with transient mixed chimerism. The data were produced by immunoSEQ multiplex PCR, yet TCRdb's version contains in-frame clones alone and is incomplete. The data show roughly 64,000 clones, with approximately 87% seen just once and 3.8% held by the top ten. Specimen: CD4+ T cells from blood (PBMCs), collected 6 months after the transplant. The receptors come from a human patient who received a combined kidney and bone marrow transplant. The T cells may come from the graft donor.

The chain links TRBV4-2 to TRBJ2-3, with D perhaps TRBD1 (5 bases). Germline V CDR1 and CDR2: LGHNA, YNFKEQ. V was trimmed by 2 bases and J by 2 bases, leaving 14 bases between them. This CDR3 is 16 amino acids long. Here the CDR3 reads CASSQSTGEHTDTQYF. CDR3 sequence (DNA): TGTGCCAGCAGCCAAAGTACAGGAGAGCACACAGATACGCAGTATTTT.

The rearrangement links TRBV4-3 to TRBJ2-5; 11 nucleotides line up with TRBD1. Germline CDR1 LGHNA, CDR2 YSLEER. Germline trimming cut 5 bases from V and 4 bases from J; bases unmatched to any gene: 6. This CDR3 region has 15 residues. The CDR3 loop is CASSSGQGEGETQYF. Here the CDR3 DNA reads TGCGCCAGCAGCTCGGGACAGGGGGAGGGAGAGACCCAGTACTTC.

This clone showed up just a few times. The chain carries TRBV5-6 and TRBJ2-7, with TRBD2 identical over 9 bases. V lost 6 bases and J lost 9; bases outside the gene matches: 13. CDR1 and CDR2 (germline): SGHDT, YYEEEE. This CDR3 contains 14 residues. CDR3 in amino acids: CASNSRGTSRRQYF. For the CDR3, the DNA is TGTGCCAGCAACAGTAGGGGGACTAGCAGGAGGCAGTACTTC.

This chain connects TRBV7-2 to TRBJ1-2; 10 bases agree with TRBD1. Germline CDR1 is SGHTA and CDR2 is FQGNSA. V gave up 1 base and J gave up 6 bases; unmatched junction bases: 14. The CDR3 is 18 amino acids. The CDR3 protein is CASSLDIGTGAVRNGYTF. The CDR3 bases are TGTGCCAGCAGCTTAGATATCGGGACAGGGGCAGTAAGGAATGGCTACACCTTC.

The rearrangement joins TRBV10-3 to TRBJ2-5, with 8 positions matching TRBD2. Per germline, CDR1 ENHRY and CDR2 SYGVKD. The CDR3 is 15 residues long. After removal of 3 bases from V and 5 bases from J, the junction contained 8 bases not matched to a gene. The CDR3 DNA sequence: TGTGCCATCAGTGATGACGGGGGGGCCCTTGAGACCCAGTACTTC. It yields the protein CAISDDGGALETQYF.

This clone appeared a single time. The chain is built from TRBV7-6 and TRBJ2-5; D gene unclear. V lost 8 bases and J lost 5, with 9 bases in between. The germline V gene encodes CDR1 SGHVS and CDR2 FNYEAQ. The CDR3 sequence is 11 residues long. The CDR3 region has the DNA TGTGCCAGCGGGTCTAGGGAGACCCAGTACTTC. Its protein product is CASGSRETQYF.

The chain links TRBV7-9 to TRBJ2-4, with TRBD2 matching 7 bases. This CDR3 is built from 13 residues. From germline, CDR1 is SEHNR and CDR2 FQNEAQ (reference sequence). Losses at the gene ends were 10 bases for V and 6 bases for J; bases not matched to a gene: 9. The CDR3 sequence: CATQRGRGNIQYF. The CDR3 DNA reads as TGTGCCACCCAGAGAGGGAGGGGAAACATTCAGTACTTC.

The gene calls are TRBV4-3 and TRBJ2-7, with 7 bases that match TRBD1. V lost 5 bases to trimming and J lost 0 bases; unmatched junction nucleotides: 7. This CDR3 region has 15 residues. Germline assignment: CDR1 LGHNA and CDR2 YSLEER. The CDR3 region is CASSLRDRDSYEQYF. The CDR3 DNA sequence: TGCGCCAGCAGCTTACGAGACAGGGACTCCTACGAGCAGTACTTC.

V gene TRBV18 combines with J gene TRBJ2-7; D is undetermined. The V gene lost 2 bases and the J gene lost 2 bases, with 10 bases spanning the gap. The CDR3 spans 14 residues. Germline CDR1 and CDR2: KGHSH and LQKENI. CDR3 in DNA: TGTGCCAGCTCACCAGGGCAGATGGCCTACGAGCAGTACTTC. It yields the protein CASSPGQMAYEQYF.

With regard to this clone: The same CDR3 also results from other DNA sequences found in this sample. The V call is TRBV27, the J call TRBJ1-6, with 7 bases identical to TRBD1. V lost 9 bases and J lost 10; bases outside the gene matches: 9. This CDR3 has 13 residues. The V gene's germline CDR1 is MNHEY and CDR2 SMNVEV (reference sequence). The CDR3: CASTRDSKSPLHF. The CDR3 coding sequence is TGTGCCAGTACCCGGGACAGCAAATCACCCCTCCACTTT.

The CDR3 is CASSRQGVKTEAFF. CDR3 nucleotide sequence: TGTGCCAGCAGCCGACAGGGGGTCAAGACTGAAGCTTTCTTT. This chain uses TRBV11-2 with TRBJ1-1; 9 bases map to TRBD1. Germline V gene sequence: CDR1 SGHAT, CDR2 FQNNGV. The CDR3 extends over 14 amino acids. The ends lost 5 bases at V and 5 bases at J; junction bases unmatched: 6.

This clone was found once. V is TRBV7-9 and J is TRBJ1-1, with D perhaps TRBD1 (6 bases). V was cut by 4 bases and J by 1 base, with 7 bases left in between. The CDR3 has 13 amino acids. Germline assignment: CDR1 SEHNR and CDR2 FQNEAQ (reference sequence). CDR3 nucleotide sequence: TGTGCCAGCAGCTCGACAGGGAACACTGAAGCTTTCTTT. Translated, it gives CASSSTGNTEAFF.

The chain couples TRBV4-1 to TRBJ2-5, with 10 bases identical to TRBD2. Germline CDR1 reads MGHRA; CDR2 reads YSYEKL. This CDR3 has 15 residues. V was clipped by 10 bases and J by 4 bases; unmatched bases: 12. The CDR3: CATAIAGGRGETQYF. The CDR3 DNA follows: TGCGCCACCGCAATAGCGGGAGGTCGTGGAGAGACCCAGTACTTC.

The rearrangement joins TRBV6-1 to TRBJ1-5; the D is unclear. The ends were cut back, 2 bases at V and 2 bases at J, with 13 bases in the middle. The V gene's germline CDR1 is MNHNS and CDR2 SASEGT. The CDR3 spans 16 residues. Here the CDR3 reads CASSELRAPGNQPQHF. The CDR3, as DNA: TGTGCCAGCAGTGAATTGCGGGCTCCGGGCAATCAGCCCCAGCATTTT.

The CDR3, as DNA: TGTGCCTGGAGTGGCTCTGCGTACTATGGCTACACCTTC. This encodes CAWSGSAYYGYTF. The chain carries TRBV30 and TRBJ1-2, with D unresolved. The V gene's germline CDR1 is GTSNPN and CDR2 SVGIG (reference sequence). This CDR3 comprises 13 residues. Deletions cut 1 base from V and 3 bases from J, with 9 bases between.

The rearrangement links TRBV14 to TRBJ1-6; no clear D. Per germline, CDR1 SGHDN and CDR2 FVKESK. The CDR3 runs to 15 residues. The germline V and J ends were trimmed by 0 bases and 9 bases, with 12 bases remaining between them. CDR3 in amino acids: CASSQEAGYFSPLHF. The DNA of the CDR3 is TGTGCCAGCAGCCAAGAGGCAGGTTATTTTTCACCCCTCCACTTT.

The V and J genes are TRBV5-1 and TRBJ1-4; D gene unclear. CDR1 SGHRS and CDR2 YFSETQ come from the germline V gene. With 7 bases removed from V and 0 bases from J, the gap between germline ends came to 13 bases. The CDR3 loop spans 15 amino acids. The CDR3 reads CASALPEATNEKLFF. In DNA form, the CDR3 reads TGCGCCAGCGCGTTGCCGGAGGCAACTAATGAAAAACTGTTTTTT.

Turning to this clone: One end of the junction fails to match germline, which may point to a read error. CDR3 coding DNA: TGTGCCGGCAGATACCTAGCGGGGGGGCAGGGGAATGAGCAGTTCTTC. Translated, it gives CAGRYLAGGQGNEQFF. The gene calls are TRBV6-5 and TRBJ2-1; 12 positions agree with TRBD2. This CDR3 has 16 amino acids. The germline gives CDR1 MNHEY, CDR2 SVGAGI.

This clone was recorded a few times. V and J are TRBV25-1 and TRBJ2-5; TRBD2 aligns across 7 bases. Germline values: CDR1 MGHDK, CDR2 SYGVNS. V lost 3 bases and J lost 3; bases outside the gene matches: 10. CDR3 size: 16 residues. CDR3 DNA sequence: TGTGCCAGCAGTGATACGAAGGGACTACCCGAAGAGACCCAGTACTTC. This encodes CASSDTKGLPEETQYF.

The gene calls are TRBV27 and TRBJ2-7; D is perhaps TRBD2 (6 bases). Germline V lookup: CDR1 MNHEY, CDR2 SMNVEV (reference sequence). CDR3 length equals 14 residues. Trimming stripped 3 bases from V and 3 bases from J, with 12 bases between. The CDR3 sequence: CASSLTGEVYEQYF. The DNA for the CDR3 is TGTGCCAGCAGTTTGACGGGGGAGGTCTACGAGCAGTACTTC.

The gene calls are TRBV11-3 and TRBJ1-1, with 7 bases aligning to TRBD1. Germline V lookup: CDR1 SGHNT, CDR2 YENEEA. The CDR3 is 15 residues long. J was trimmed by 3 bases and V by 4 bases; bases with no gene match: 8. This CDR3 reads CASSSKDRNYTEAFF. The CDR3 bases are TGTGCCAGCAGCTCCAAGGACAGGAATTACACTGAAGCTTTCTTT.